A single sample is the source of the 7 T cell receptor beta chains below, sequenced in a study of spatial heterogeneity in lung cancer. Broader study findings: The number of expanded tumor alpha and beta chains correlated with mutation number.

The antigens of these receptors remain unknown. Stated time point: sample taken at primary tumor resection. MiXCR, applied by TCRdb to the 5' RACE reads, yields one record per CDR3 protein. The sample consists of around 5,000 distinct CDR3 sequences, less than 9% of them appearing once. Specimen: lung tumor tissue, collected at surgery. The receptors were gathered from a male donor with early-stage non-small cell lung cancer.

This clonotype occurred many times. The J gene is TRBJ2-5, the V gene TRBV20-1; possible D gene TRBD1, 5 bases. Germline values: CDR1 DFQATT, CDR2 SNEGSKA (reference sequence). This CDR3 is 14 amino acids long. The ends were cut back, 0 bases at V and 7 bases at J, with 15 bases in the middle. CDR3 amino acids: CSARDGAAFGTQYF. The CDR3 nucleotides read TGCAGTGCTAGAGATGGGGCTGCCTTCGGGACCCAGTACTTC.

This clonotype was picked up many times. The chain links TRBV5-1 to TRBJ1-4, with 7 nucleotides matching TRBD1. The V segment lost 4 bases and the J segment 8 bases; nucleotides outside the gene matches: 11. Germline V gene data show CDR1 as SGHRS and CDR2 as YFSETQ. The CDR3 sequence is 15 residues long. Written as DNA, the CDR3 is TGCGCCAGCAGCCTAACGGGACAGCGAGGGGAAAAACTGTTTTTT. The encoded protein is CASSLTGQRGEKLFF.

This clonotype was observed many times. The chain joins TRBV5-6 to TRBJ1-2; the D gene is possibly TRBD1 (5 bases). The length of the CDR3 is 13 residues. Trimming left V 4 bases short and J 4 bases short, with 11 bases between. CDR1 and CDR2 from the germline V gene are SGHDT and YYEEEE. In DNA form, the CDR3 reads TGTGCCAGCAGCCCGGGACTTCGCTATGGCTACACCTTC. Its translation is CASSPGLRYGYTF. Filled out from reference TRBV5-6 and TRBJ1-2, the complete variable domain reads DAGVTQSPTHLIKTRGQQVTLRCSPKSGHDTVSWYQQALGQGPQFIFQYYEEEERQRGNFPDRFSGHQFPNYSSELNVNALLLGDSALYLCASSPGLRYGYTFGSGTRLTVV.

The V and J genes are TRBV28 and TRBJ2-7; D is unresolved. Germline values: CDR1 MDHEN, CDR2 SYDVKM. The CDR3 covers 13 residues. With 6 bases removed from V and 3 bases from J, the gap between germline ends came to 12 bases. The CDR3 protein is CASSTTNSYEQYF. As DNA, the CDR3 is TGTGCCAGCAGCACGACAAACAGCTACGAGCAGTACTTC.

Concerning this clonotype itself: This could be a read error, since a much larger clone is one nucleotide away. The rearrangement links TRBV7-8 to TRBJ2-3; 7 bases match TRBD2. Per the germline V gene, CDR1 is SGHVS and CDR2 is FQNEAQ. The CDR3 is 17 amino acids. CDR3 protein: CASSRSGRGRASDMQYF. The CDR3 coding sequence is TGTGCCAGCAGCCGATCGGGGAGAGGGAGGGCCAGCGATATGCAGTATTTT.

This clonotype was observed many times. The chain combines TRBV29-1 with TRBJ2-3, with 9 nucleotides matching TRBD2. This CDR3 region has 17 residues. Per germline, CDR1 SQVTM and CDR2 ANQGSEA. The V segment lost 3 bases and the J segment 6 bases; nucleotides outside the gene matches: 16. CDR3 sequence: CSVDDLAGIGFSDTQYF. CDR3 coding DNA: TGCAGCGTTGACGATCTAGCGGGAATAGGGTTCTCTGATACGCAGTATTTT.

This clonotype was observed at least ten times. The gene calls are TRBV11-1 and TRBJ1-2; D unresolved. V shed 0 bases and J shed 8 bases, with 10 bases lying between them. The CDR3 extends over 13 amino acids. Germline CDR1 reads SGHAT; CDR2 reads FQDESV (reference sequence). CDR3 residues: CASSLAGGSGYTF. CDR3 coding DNA: TGTGCCAGCAGCTTAGCAGGAGGGAGCGGCTACACCTTC.